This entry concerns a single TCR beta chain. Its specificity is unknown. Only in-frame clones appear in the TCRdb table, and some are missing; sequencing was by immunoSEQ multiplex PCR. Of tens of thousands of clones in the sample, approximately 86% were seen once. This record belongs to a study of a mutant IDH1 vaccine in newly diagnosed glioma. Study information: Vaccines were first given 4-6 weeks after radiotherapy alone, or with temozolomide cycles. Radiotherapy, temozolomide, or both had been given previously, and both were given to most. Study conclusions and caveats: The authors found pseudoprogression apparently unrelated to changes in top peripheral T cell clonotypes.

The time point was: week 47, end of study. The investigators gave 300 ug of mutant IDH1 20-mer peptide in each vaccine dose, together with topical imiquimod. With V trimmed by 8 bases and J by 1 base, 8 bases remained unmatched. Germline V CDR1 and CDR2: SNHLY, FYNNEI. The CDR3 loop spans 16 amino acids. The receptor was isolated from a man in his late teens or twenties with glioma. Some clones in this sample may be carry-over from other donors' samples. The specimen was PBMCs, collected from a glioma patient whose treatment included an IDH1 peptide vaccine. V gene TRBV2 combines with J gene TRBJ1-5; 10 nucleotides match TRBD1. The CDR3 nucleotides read TGTGCCAGCCGGACAGGGGGTACCGTCAGCAATCAGCCCCAGCATTTT. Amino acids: CASRTGGTVSNQPQHF.